These 21 T cell receptor beta chains were all obtained from the same sample, sequenced in a study of blood T cell repertoires in COVID-19. This table comes from immunoSEQ multiplex PCR, and its TCRdb copy is limited to in-frame clones, with some not included. Here the sample spans over 300,000 clones, nearly 90% being singletons. The sequencing input was PBMCs or T cells enriched from blood (not recorded which). These receptors all come from a woman in her 30s who had recovered from COVID-19.

In its sample, this clone was seen once. The chain joins TRBV7-6 to TRBJ1-3; possible D gene TRBD1, 6 bases. This CDR3 comprises 16 residues. V was pared by 2 bases and J by 0 bases, with 11 bases between. Looked up from germline, CDR1 is SGHVS and CDR2 is FNYEAQ. In DNA form, the CDR3 reads TGTGCCAGCAGCTTAAGTTCAGGGGACTCTGGAAACACCATATATTTT. Translating it yields CASSLSSGDSGNTIYF.

The chain combines TRBV28 with TRBJ1-6; tentative D call: TRBD1 (5 bases). CDR3 length: 17 amino acids. Germline V CDR1 and CDR2: MDHEN, SYDVKM. With 7 bases removed from V and 7 bases from J, the gap between germline ends came to 23 bases. The CDR3 DNA follows: TGTGCCAGCACCGACTCATCTATTACCAAGGGGAATTCACCCCTCCACTTT. Protein sequence: CASTDSSITKGNSPLHF.

As for this clone: Other DNA sequences from this sample encode an identical CDR3 as well. CDR3 nucleotide sequence: TGTGCCAGCAGTTTGGGCAGGGCCACTGAAGCTTTCTTT. This gives the protein CASSLGRATEAFF. The J gene is TRBJ1-1, the V gene TRBV12-3 or TRBV12-4, with D perhaps TRBD1 (5 bases). This CDR3 comprises 13 residues. Between the trimmed V and J ends, which lost 3 bases and 4 bases, there was a span of 9 bases.

The chain joins TRBV6-5 to TRBJ2-7, with D possibly TRBD2 on 5 matching bases. Trimming stripped 6 bases from V and 6 bases from J, with 15 bases between. Per germline, CDR1 MNHEY and CDR2 SVGAGI. The CDR3 covers 13 residues. The CDR3 loop reads CASRERAGVEQYF. CDR3 nucleotides: TGTGCCAGCAGGGAGAGGGCCGGGGTCGAGCAGTACTTC.

The V and J genes are TRBV18 and TRBJ1-4; TRBD1 matches at 8 bases. The V segment lost 3 bases and the J segment 7 bases; nucleotides outside the gene matches: 10. The CDR3 is made up of 16 amino acids. The germline CDR1 and CDR2 sequences are KGHSH and LQKENI. The CDR3 loop is CASSPTSQGAGEKLFF. As DNA, the CDR3 is TGTGCCAGCTCACCGACCTCTCAGGGGGCAGGTGAAAAACTGTTTTTT.

This chain uses TRBV9 with TRBJ1-5; no firm D call. Germline values: CDR1 SGDLS, CDR2 YYNGEE. This CDR3 contains 15 residues. The V gene lost 1 base and the J gene lost 0 bases, with 8 bases spanning the gap. The CDR3 spells CASSVSGNSNQPQHF. CDR3 coding DNA: TGTGCCAGCAGCGTATCGGGGAATAGCAATCAGCCCCAGCATTTT. Drawing the rest from reference TRBV9 and TRBJ1-5, the complete variable domain is DSGVTQTPKHLITATGQRVTLRCSPRSGDLSVYWYQQSLDQGLQFLIQYYNGEERAKGNILERFSAQQFPDLHSELNLSSLELGDSALYFCASSVSGNSNQPQHFGDGTRLSIL.

The sample holds a few counts of this clone. The V call is TRBV6-1, the J call TRBJ1-3, with D hard to call. The CDR3 contains 16 residues. Germline assignment: CDR1 MNHNS and CDR2 SASEGT. V lost 4 bases to trimming and J lost 0 bases, with 13 bases between them. CDR3 DNA sequence: TGTGCCAGCAGTGGTCGGACGCGGGTCTCTGGAAACACCATATATTTT. This encodes CASSGRTRVSGNTIYF.

The chain couples TRBV11-1 to TRBJ2-2, with D possibly being TRBD2 (6 bases). Deletions cut 1 base from V and 1 base from J, with 10 bases between. Germline CDR1 and CDR2: SGHAT and FQDESV (reference sequence). There are 16 residues in the CDR3. CDR3 bases: TGTGCCAGCAGCTTAGATGGAGGGAGGAACACCGGGGAGCTGTTTTTT. The encoded protein is CASSLDGGRNTGELFF.

The chain combines TRBV5-1 with TRBJ2-2, with D possibly being TRBD1 (6 bases). There are 14 residues in the CDR3. Germline V CDR1 and CDR2: SGHRS, YFSETQ. V was pared by 4 bases and J by 5 bases, with 12 bases between. The CDR3: CASSLSGQTGELFF. For the CDR3, the DNA is TGCGCCAGCAGCCTGTCCGGACAGACCGGGGAGCTGTTTTTT.

This chain joins TRBV2 and TRBJ1-2, with D perhaps matching TRBD1 (6 bases). Germline CDR1 SNHLY, CDR2 FYNNEI. The CDR3 loop spans 11 amino acids. Trimming shortened V by 7 bases and J by 8 bases, and 11 bases separated the two germline ends. The CDR3 nucleotides read TGTGCCAGCAAGGGGGTGGAGGGCTACACCTTC. Its protein product is CASKGVEGYTF.

This clone appeared a single time. The chain couples TRBV30 to TRBJ1-4; TRBD1 matches at 7 bases. This CDR3 spans 14 amino acids. Germline lookup yields CDR1 GTSNPN and CDR2 SVGIG (reference sequence). The J segment lost 6 bases and the V segment lost 2 bases, leaving 6 bases of the junction unmatched. The CDR3 DNA follows: TGTGCCTGGAGTAAGACAGGGTTTTATGAAAAACTGTTTTTT. It encodes CAWSKTGFYEKLFF.

The chain employs TRBV27 and TRBJ2-2; 9 bases agree with TRBD2. This CDR3 is 16 amino acids long. With V trimmed by 3 bases and J by 6 bases, 8 bases remained unmatched. The germline V gene has CDR1 MNHEY and CDR2 SMNVEV (reference sequence). As DNA, the CDR3 is TGTGCCAGCAGTTTTTTTCCTAGCGGGGTCCCCGGGGAGCTGTTTTTT. Protein product: CASSFFPSGVPGELFF.

This clone has just one count. The rearrangement links TRBV7-3 to TRBJ2-1; 8 bases agree with TRBD1. CDR3 size: 15 residues. The junction had 9 bases not matched to a gene; V was cut back by 5 bases and J by 6 bases. CDR1 and CDR2 (germline): SGHTA, FQGTGA. The CDR3 is CASSPGQASANEQFF. The CDR3 coding sequence is TGTGCCAGCAGCCCGGGACAGGCCTCGGCCAATGAGCAGTTCTTC.

V and J are TRBV30 and TRBJ1-2; possible D gene TRBD1, 5 bases. In germline, CDR1 is GTSNPN, CDR2 SVGIG (reference sequence). This CDR3 region has 14 residues. V lost 0 bases and J 7 bases, leaving 15 bases between the germline ends. The CDR3 loop reads CAWSVAGGRAGYTF. CDR3 nucleotides: TGTGCCTGGAGTGTTGCTGGGGGGAGGGCTGGCTACACCTTC.

The rearrangement links TRBV4-2 to TRBJ1-2; 9 bases align to TRBD1. Germline V lookup: CDR1 LGHNA, CDR2 YNFKEQ. Losses at the gene ends were 3 bases for V and 8 bases for J; bases not matched to a gene: 10. The CDR3 sequence is 15 residues long. CDR3 sequence (DNA): TGTGCCAGCAGCCACCCACAGGGGGCCTCGGGGGGCTACACCTTC. Translation gives CASSHPQGASGGYTF.

J is TRBJ1-2 and V is TRBV7-8; TRBD1 is a possible D gene (5 bases). The CDR3 is 16 residues long. V was cut by 2 bases and J by 8 bases, with 21 bases left in between. Germline V gene sequence: CDR1 SGHVS, CDR2 FQNEAQ. The DNA for the CDR3 is TGTGCCAGCAGCTTATCCCCTGACAGAAGCCGACGGGGCTACACCTTC. It is translated as CASSLSPDRSRRGYTF. Full variable domain (outside the CDR3, taken from reference TRBV7-8 and TRBJ1-2): GAGVSQSPRYKVAKRGQDVALRCDPISGHVSLFWYQQALGQGPEFLTYFQNEAQLDKSGLPSDRFFAERPEGSVSTLKIQRTQQEDSAVYLCASSLSPDRSRRGYTFGSGTRLTVV.

A single count supports this clone. This chain joins TRBV5-3 and TRBJ2-7, with a tentative D call TRBD1 (5 bases). TRBV5-3 is known as an ORF, though its function is uncertain. V lost 3 bases and J lost 4, with 23 bases in between. The CDR3 has 17 residues. The CDR3 coding sequence is TGTGCCAGAAGCTCCCAGGACCCCTCACAGGTCCCGTACGAGCAGTACTTC. Its translation: CARSSQDPSQVPYEQYF.

The chain combines TRBV4-3 with TRBJ1-2; TRBD1 matches at 10 bases. J lost 3 bases, V lost 3 bases, and 1 base had no gene match. The CDR3 has 14 residues. CDR1 and CDR2 from the germline V gene are LGHNA and YSLEER. CDR3 sequence: CASSHGQGDYGYTF. In DNA, the CDR3 is TGCGCCAGCAGCCACGGACAGGGGGACTATGGCTACACCTTC.

This chain connects TRBV19 to TRBJ1-6; D uncertain. Germline CDR1 reads LNHDA; CDR2 reads SQIVND (reference sequence). The CDR3 extends over 17 amino acids. V was trimmed by 7 bases and J by 7 bases, leaving 23 bases between them. CDR3 sequence (DNA): TGTGCCAGTAAGGGTTATGCCGGCCGGGGTTACAATTCACCCCTCCACTTT. Translated, it gives CASKGYAGRGYNSPLHF.

The V and J genes are TRBV4-1 and TRBJ1-3, with 10 bases lining up with TRBD1. The germline V gene encodes CDR1 MGHRA and CDR2 YSYEKL. There are 19 residues in the CDR3. V lost 5 bases and J lost 1; bases outside the gene matches: 14. The CDR3 here is CASSSPGQGISWSGNTIYF. The CDR3 coding sequence is TGCGCCAGCAGCTCACCGGGACAGGGGATCTCTTGGTCTGGAAACACCATATATTTT.

This chain uses TRBV3-1 (or the pseudogene TRBV3-2) with TRBJ2-3, with TRBD2 matching over 11 bases. The CDR3 covers 16 residues. Trimming removed 4 bases from V and 2 bases from J; junction bases left unmatched: 5. The germline CDR1 and CDR2 sequences are LGHDT and YNNKEL (reference sequence). This chain's CDR3 is CASSPRLAGPTDTQYF. CDR3 nucleotide sequence: TGTGCCAGCAGCCCCCGACTAGCGGGGCCCACAGATACGCAGTATTTT.